The entry below describes one T cell receptor beta chain. The sample is drawn from a study of blood T cell repertoires in COVID-19. Study at large: The United States, Italy and Spain supplied acute and convalescent COVID-19 samples.

Original methodology: Reference gene primer amplification in the assay estimated nucleated cell counts. Only in-frame clones appear in the TCRdb table, and some are missing; sequencing was by immunoSEQ multiplex PCR. Clone size and V and J calls were adopted from that table, with D and trimming inferred from the DNA. The sample holds more than 150,000 clones; around 77% are singletons and the top ten take about 18%. The sequenced material came from peripheral blood. This clonotype was obtained from a man aged 55 to 70 with active or convalescent COVID-19.

The DNA for the CDR3 is TGTGCCTGGAGTGTACCGACTATATACGAGCAGTACTTC. Translated: CAWSVPTIYEQYF. The V call is TRBV30, the J call TRBJ2-7, with D possibly being TRBD2 (5 bases). From germline, CDR1 is GTSNPN and CDR2 SVGIG (reference sequence). Deletions cut 0 bases from V and 4 bases from J, with 10 bases between. The CDR3 has 13 amino acids.